This T cell receptor beta chain was obtained from a study of cytomegalovirus exposure and HLA in healthy donors. This CDR3 has 15 residues. Per germline, CDR1 LNHDA and CDR2 SQIVND (reference sequence). The trim removed 3 bases at V and 9 bases at J, leaving 6 bases unmatched. The PCR had 60 Vbeta and 13 Jbeta primers. The assay was immunoSEQ multiplex PCR, and TCRdb's table has in-frame clones only and misses some. The sample has around 190,000 clones; about 81% are singletons. V usage is TRBV19 and J usage is TRBJ1-6; 9 nucleotides match TRBD1. The sequenced sample consisted of PBMCs. This clonotype was sampled from a man under 40 in good health and CMV-seropositive. Here the CDR3 reads CASSIYRGPRSPLHF. The CDR3 DNA follows: TGTGCCAGTAGTATCTACAGGGGGCCGCGTTCACCCCTCCACTTT.